The 20 T cell receptor beta chains given below trace back to one sample, sequenced in a study of T-cell reconstitution after alpha-beta-depleted transplantation in children. The authors prepared the TCRbeta library with unique molecular identifiers. Each CDR3 protein is one row after TCRdb ran MiXCR on the PCR reads. The data contain 450,000 to 550,000 distinct CDR3 sequences, around 10% of them singletons. The sample in question was PBMCs, mostly from graft donor cells, obtained 180 days after TCRalphabeta/CD19-depleted stem cell transplant. All receptors derive from a female patient younger than 10 who had a stem cell transplant for aplastic anemia, so the T cells may come from the graft donor.

The rearrangement joins TRBV28 to TRBJ2-7; possibly TRBD1 for D (5 bases). The CDR3 totals 14 residues. The germline gives CDR1 MDHEN, CDR2 SYDVKM. Trimming pared 1 base from V and 6 bases from J, leaving 13 bases between. The CDR3 nucleotides are TGTGCCAGCAGTTTATTACAGGCGGTCGGCGAGCAGTACTTC. It codes for CASSLLQAVGEQYF.

This clonotype has only a few counts. The V call is TRBV4-3, the J call TRBJ1-1, with 11 bases identical to TRBD1. Germline V gives CDR1 LGHNA, CDR2 YSLEER. This CDR3 spans 14 amino acids. Unmatched junction bases numbered 7, after V lost 0 bases and J lost 13 bases. The CDR3, as DNA: TGCGCCAGCAGCCAAGATGCGGGGACAGGGGGGTATTTCTTT. Translating it yields CASSQDAGTGGYFF.

The chain couples TRBV12-3 or TRBV12-4 to TRBJ2-1; 7 nucleotides agree with TRBD2. This CDR3 is built from 14 residues. The V and J ends lost 8 bases and 3 bases, in that order; junction bases with no gene match: 7. The DNA for the CDR3 is TGTGCCAGCCTCAGGACTAGTTACTACAATGAGCAGTTCTTC. It yields the protein CASLRTSYYNEQFF.

This clonotype has just a few counts. The rearrangement joins TRBV20-1 to TRBJ1-4; D ambiguous. This CDR3 comprises 14 residues. V gave up 0 bases and J gave up 7 bases, with 12 bases separating them. The germline V gene has CDR1 DFQATT and CDR2 SNEGSKA (reference sequence). The CDR3 reads CSARDSAAGEKLFF. CDR3 nucleotides: TGCAGTGCTAGAGATAGCGCGGCGGGTGAAAAACTGTTTTTT.

The V and J genes are TRBV19 and TRBJ1-5; tentatively, D is TRBD1 (6 bases). The CDR3 totals 18 residues. The germline V gene has CDR1 LNHDA and CDR2 SQIVND (reference sequence). V shed 7 bases and J shed 0 bases, with 22 bases lying between them. The CDR3 is CASTVRGKPTVSNQPQHF. The DNA for the CDR3 is TGTGCCAGTACCGTCAGGGGCAAACCAACGGTTAGCAATCAGCCCCAGCATTTT.

This clonotype came up a few times. V is TRBV28 and J is TRBJ2-7; weak D call: TRBD2 (5 bases). The CDR3 is made up of 13 amino acids. Trimming stripped 9 bases from V and 5 bases from J, with 17 bases between. Germline lookup yields CDR1 MDHEN and CDR2 SYDVKM. The CDR3 reads CASSGGARHEQYF. The CDR3 DNA reads as TGTGCCAGTTCCGGAGGCGCCAGGCACGAGCAGTACTTC.

This clonotype was seen only a few times. This sequence joins TRBV28 and TRBJ1-4; D ambiguous. The CDR3 length is 15 residues. Germline values: CDR1 MDHEN, CDR2 SYDVKM. Trimming shortened V by 4 bases and J by 8 bases, and 17 bases separated the two germline ends. This CDR3 is CASSSSRGEREKLFF. The CDR3 nucleotides read TGTGCCAGCAGTTCCTCGCGGGGTGAAAGGGAAAAACTGTTTTTT.

In the case of this clonotype: A junction end diverges from the germline sequence, so it may reflect a read error. This sequence joins TRBV6-5 and TRBJ2-3, with a possible D match to TRBD1 (6 bases). Germline V CDR1 and CDR2: MNHEY, SVGAGI. The CDR3 sequence is 15 residues long. CDR3 nucleotide sequence: TGTGCCAGCAGTACTCGTCGGAGCTGGACAGATACGCAGTATTTC. It specifies CASSTRRSWTDTQYF.

The chain recombines TRBV27 with TRBJ1-1; 11 nucleotides line up with TRBD1. CDR3 length: 16 amino acids. V dropped 5 bases and J dropped 0; count of bases not matched to a gene: 5. Germline V gene sequence: CDR1 MNHEY, CDR2 SMNVEV (reference sequence). CDR3: CASSPGQGALNTEAFF. The CDR3 DNA is TGTGCCAGCAGTCCCGGACAGGGGGCTTTGAACACTGAAGCTTTCTTT.

This clonotype was seen at least ten times. This chain joins TRBV29-1 and TRBJ1-1; a possible D gene is TRBD1 (5 bases). CDR3 length: 13 amino acids. CDR1 is SQVTM and CDR2 is ANQGSEA in the germline V gene. V gave up 1 base and J gave up 5 bases, with 11 bases separating them. CDR3 DNA sequence: TGCAGCGTTGAAGTTAATGGGGGAACTGAAGCTTTCTTT. As protein: CSVEVNGGTEAFF.

This sequence joins TRBV19 and TRBJ1-1; D ambiguous. The V gene lost 0 bases and the J gene lost 1 base, with 6 bases spanning the gap. This CDR3 has 14 residues. Germline V gene sequence: CDR1 LNHDA, CDR2 SQIVND (reference sequence). CDR3: CASSIDVENTEAFF. The CDR3 nucleotides are TGTGCCAGTAGTATAGACGTCGAGAACACTGAAGCTTTCTTT.

This clonotype was picked up a small number of times. This chain uses TRBV9 with TRBJ1-1; no firm D call. The V gene lost 0 bases and the J gene lost 0 bases, with 9 bases spanning the gap. The CDR3 length is 15 residues. CDR1 and CDR2 from the germline V gene are SGDLS and YYNGEE. This CDR3 reads CASSVGHFMNTEAFF. The DNA of the CDR3 is TGTGCCAGCAGCGTAGGCCATTTCATGAACACTGAAGCTTTCTTT.

In this sample, this clonotype turned up a few times. The rearrangement joins TRBV20-1 to TRBJ1-2; a possible D gene is TRBD1 (6 bases). From germline, CDR1 is DFQATT and CDR2 SNEGSKA (reference sequence). Trimming shortened V by 4 bases and J by 3 bases, and 12 bases separated the two germline ends. The CDR3 runs to 13 residues. For the CDR3, the DNA is TGCAGTGCTAATGACAGGATCCACTATGGCTACACCTTC. This translates into CSANDRIHYGYTF.

This clonotype has at least ten counts. The chain combines TRBV20-1 with TRBJ2-2, with D possibly being TRBD1 (7 bases). V was clipped by 6 bases and J by 2 bases, with 13 bases between them. From germline, CDR1 is DFQATT and CDR2 SNEGSKA (reference sequence). CDR3 length: 14 residues. The CDR3 loop is CSARRGPNTGELFF. CDR3 bases: TGCAGTGCCCGGAGGGGGCCCAACACCGGGGAGCTGTTTTTT.

The chain couples TRBV7-2 to TRBJ2-3; 9 bases are shared with TRBD1. This CDR3 is built from 15 residues. Trimming removed 5 bases from V and 4 bases from J; junction bases left unmatched: 7. The V gene's germline CDR1 is SGHTA and CDR2 FQGNSA. In nucleotides, the CDR3 is TGTGCCAGCAGCGGAGGGACAGGGCGGCCAGATACGCAGTATTTT. Residues: CASSGGTGRPDTQYF.

At least ten counts were recorded for this clonotype. The J gene is TRBJ2-3, the V gene TRBV29-1; D uncertain. This CDR3 spans 11 amino acids. Trimming removed 4 bases at V and 1 base at J, with 3 bases between. Germline lookup yields CDR1 SQVTM and CDR2 ANQGSEA. CDR3 DNA: TGCAGCGTTGCGCGCACAGATACGCAGTATTTT. Translating it yields CSVARTDTQYF.

In this sample, this clonotype turned up many times. V is TRBV4-3 and J is TRBJ2-1; D remains unclear. V dropped 0 bases and J dropped 0 bases, with 15 bases sitting between them. The CDR3 consists of 18 residues. In germline, CDR1 is LGHNA, CDR2 YSLEER. The CDR3 here is CASSQEASLPSSYNEQFF. For the CDR3, the DNA is TGCGCCAGCAGCCAAGAGGCGTCCCTCCCGAGCTCCTACAATGAGCAGTTCTTC.

This clonotype was found a few times. The V and J genes are TRBV14 and TRBJ2-4; tentatively, D is TRBD2 (6 bases). CDR1 SGHDN and CDR2 FVKESK come from the germline V gene. The V gene lost 3 bases and the J gene lost 2 bases, with 14 bases spanning the gap. The CDR3 totals 16 residues. CDR3 sequence reads: CASSQLASVSKNIQYF. CDR3 sequence (DNA): TGTGCCAGCAGCCAGCTTGCTAGCGTCTCCAAAAACATTCAGTACTTC.

This clonotype was recorded many times. The chain employs TRBV3-1 and TRBJ1-5; possibly TRBD1 for D (5 bases). The length of the CDR3 is 16 residues. Trimming shortened V by 3 bases and J by 4 bases, and 16 bases separated the two germline ends. The germline gives CDR1 LGHDT, CDR2 YNNKEL (reference sequence). The DNA for the CDR3 is TGTGCCAGCAGCCATGGACACGACGTCCCTAATCAGCCCCAGCATTTT. Translating gives CASSHGHDVPNQPQHF.

The J gene is TRBJ2-1, the V gene TRBV11-3; weak D call: TRBD2 (6 bases). Trimming cost V 0 bases and J 9 bases, with 9 bases left between them. The CDR3 consists of 13 residues. The germline CDR1 and CDR2 sequences are SGHNT and YENEEA. The CDR3 loop reads CASSLDRRGEQFF. DNA for the CDR3: TGTGCCAGCAGCTTAGATCGGAGGGGTGAGCAGTTCTTC.